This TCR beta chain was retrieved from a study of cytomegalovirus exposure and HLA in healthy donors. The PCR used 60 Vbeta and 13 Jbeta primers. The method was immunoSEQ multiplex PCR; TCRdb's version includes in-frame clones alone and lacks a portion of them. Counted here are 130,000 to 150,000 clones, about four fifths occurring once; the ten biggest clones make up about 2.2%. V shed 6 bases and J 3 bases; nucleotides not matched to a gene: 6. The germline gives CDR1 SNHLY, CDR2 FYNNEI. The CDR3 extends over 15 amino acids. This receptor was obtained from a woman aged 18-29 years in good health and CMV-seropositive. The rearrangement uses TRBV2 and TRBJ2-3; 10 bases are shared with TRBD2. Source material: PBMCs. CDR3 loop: CASRKTSGLTDTQYF. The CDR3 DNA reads TGTGCCAGCAGAAAGACTAGCGGGTTGACAGATACGCAGTATTTT. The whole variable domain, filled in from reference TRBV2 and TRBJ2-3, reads EPEVTQTPSHQVTQMGQEVILRCVPISNHLYFYWYRQILGQKVEFLVSFYNNEISEKSEIFDDQFSVERPDGSNFTLKIRSTKLEDSAMYFCASRKTSGLTDTQYFGPGTRLTVL.